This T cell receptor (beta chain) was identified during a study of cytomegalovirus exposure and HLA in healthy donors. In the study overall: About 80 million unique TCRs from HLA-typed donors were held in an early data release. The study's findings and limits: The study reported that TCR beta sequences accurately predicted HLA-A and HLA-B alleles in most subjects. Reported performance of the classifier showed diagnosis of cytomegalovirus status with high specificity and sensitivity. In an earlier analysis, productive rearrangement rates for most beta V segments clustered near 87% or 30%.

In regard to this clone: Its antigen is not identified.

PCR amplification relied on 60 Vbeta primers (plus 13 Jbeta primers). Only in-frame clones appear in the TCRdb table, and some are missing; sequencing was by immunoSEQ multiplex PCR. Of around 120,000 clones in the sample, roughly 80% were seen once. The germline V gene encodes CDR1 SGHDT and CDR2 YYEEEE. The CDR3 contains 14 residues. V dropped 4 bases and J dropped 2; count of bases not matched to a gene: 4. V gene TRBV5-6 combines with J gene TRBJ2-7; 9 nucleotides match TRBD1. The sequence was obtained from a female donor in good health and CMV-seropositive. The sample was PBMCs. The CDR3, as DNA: TGTGCCAGCAGCCCCGACAGGGGGACCTACGAGCAGTACTTC. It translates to CASSPDRGTYEQYF.